This T cell receptor (beta chain) was identified in a study of metastatic and nonmetastatic thyroid tumors. Study-level background: Comparative analysis of repertoires was undertaken across blood and tumor or nodule tissue obtained from malignant and benign thyroid patients.

TCRdb re-clonotyped the PCR reads through MiXCR. The profile shows 34,000 or so clones, less than 40% of them singletons. Study conclusions and caveats: According to reports, the diversity of TCR beta was significantly higher in malignant thyroid tumors than in benign nodules, and this held in both blood and tumor samples.

Patients were all untreated before their thyroid surgery. This clone was detected a few times. Its antigen is as yet unknown. J gave up 1 base and V 0 bases, and 5 bases lay outside the gene matches. Germline assignment: CDR1 MNHNY and CDR2 SVGAGI (reference sequence). The CDR3 consists of 16 residues. This chain joins TRBV6-6 and TRBJ1-1; 7 nucleotides align to TRBD1. The sequence was obtained from a female donor with papillary thyroid cancer or a benign thyroid nodule (not recorded which). Some clones in this sample may be carry-over from other donors' samples. Input material: tumor tissue. This CDR3 is CASSYSNRGWNTEAFF. CDR3 bases: TGTGCCAGCAGTTACTCCAACAGGGGTTGGAACACTGAAGCTTTCTTT.